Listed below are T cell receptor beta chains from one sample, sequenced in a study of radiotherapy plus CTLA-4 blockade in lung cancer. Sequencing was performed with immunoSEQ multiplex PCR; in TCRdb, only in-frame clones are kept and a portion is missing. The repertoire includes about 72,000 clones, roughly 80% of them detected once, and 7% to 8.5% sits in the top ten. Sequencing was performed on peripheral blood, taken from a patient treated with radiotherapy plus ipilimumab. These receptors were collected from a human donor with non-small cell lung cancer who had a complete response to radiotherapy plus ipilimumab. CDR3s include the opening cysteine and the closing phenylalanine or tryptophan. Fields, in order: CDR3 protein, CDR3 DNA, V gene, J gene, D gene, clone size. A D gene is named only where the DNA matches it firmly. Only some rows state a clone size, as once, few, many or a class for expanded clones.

cdr3_aa: CASSARGGWNSPLHF
cdr3_nt: TGTGCCAGCAGCGCCCGGGGGGGATGGAATTCACCCCTCCACTTT
v_call: TRBV9
j_call: TRBJ1-6
d_call: NA
clone_size: NA

cdr3_aa: CASSQTGTGSMGSPLHF
cdr3_nt: TGTGCCAGCAGCCAAACCGGGACAGGGTCCATGGGTTCACCCCTCCACTTT
v_call: TRBV5-4
j_call: TRBJ1-6
d_call: TRBD1
clone_size: NA

cdr3_aa: CASSVASTDTQYF
cdr3_nt: TGTGCCAGCAGCGTAGCTAGCACAGATACGCAGTATTTT
v_call: TRBV9
j_call: TRBJ2-3
d_call: NA
clone_size: NA

cdr3_aa: CSAQEGGNTEAFF
cdr3_nt: TGCAGCGCCCAAGAAGGGGGAAACACTGAAGCTTTCTTT
v_call: TRBV29-1
j_call: TRBJ1-1
d_call: NA
clone_size: NA

cdr3_aa: CASSQDRRQTDTQYF
cdr3_nt: TGTGCCAGCAGCCAAGACCGCAGACAGACAGATACGCAGTATTTT
v_call: TRBV4-2
j_call: TRBJ2-3
d_call: NA
clone_size: few

cdr3_aa: CASSLRASSGNTIYF
cdr3_nt: TGTGCCAGCAGCTTAAGGGCGAGCTCTGGAAACACCATATATTTT
v_call: TRBV11-3
j_call: TRBJ1-3
d_call: NA
clone_size: medium-sized

cdr3_aa: CASSLQSRVNIQYF
cdr3_nt: TGTGCCAGCAGCTTACAGTCCAGGGTCAACATTCAGTACTTC
v_call: TRBV7-2
j_call: TRBJ2-4
d_call: NA
clone_size: NA

cdr3_aa: CASMRQGHTEAFF
cdr3_nt: TGTGCCAGTATGAGGCAGGGCCACACTGAAGCTTTCTTT
v_call: TRBV19
j_call: TRBJ1-1
d_call: NA
clone_size: once

cdr3_aa: CASSQGATITYEQYF
cdr3_nt: TGCGCCAGCAGCCAAGGGGCGACCATCACCTACGAGCAGTACTTC
v_call: TRBV4-1
j_call: TRBJ2-7
d_call: NA
clone_size: NA

cdr3_aa: CASSLEWDRGRGGYTF
cdr3_nt: TGTGCCAGCAGCTTAGAGTGGGACAGGGGGCGCGGTGGCTACACCTTC
v_call: TRBV7-8
j_call: TRBJ1-2
d_call: TRBD1
clone_size: once

cdr3_aa: CASSQDPLAGGKETQYF
cdr3_nt: TGCGCCAGCAGCCAAGATCCCCTAGCGGGAGGAAAAGAGACCCAGTACTTC
v_call: TRBV4-3
j_call: TRBJ2-5
d_call: TRBD2
clone_size: NA

cdr3_aa: CASSPNPGLSLEQFF
cdr3_nt: TGTGCCAGCAGTCCCAACCCGGGACTAAGTCTTGAGCAGTTCTTC
v_call: TRBV7-2
j_call: TRBJ2-1
d_call: TRBD2
clone_size: NA

cdr3_aa: CASSPSGTATNEKLFF
cdr3_nt: TGTGCCAGCTCACCATCCGGGACAGCAACTAATGAAAAACTGTTTTTT
v_call: TRBV18
j_call: TRBJ1-4
d_call: TRBD1
clone_size: NA

cdr3_aa: CASSDTSGIFVSQETQYF
cdr3_nt: TGTGCCAGCAGTGATACTAGCGGGATCTTCGTGTCCCAAGAGACCCAGTACTTC
v_call: TRBV2
j_call: TRBJ2-5
d_call: TRBD2
clone_size: NA

cdr3_aa: CASSLTSTGGLSGYTF
cdr3_nt: TGCGCCAGCAGCTTGACCTCGACAGGGGGATTGAGCGGCTACACCTTC
v_call: TRBV5-1
j_call: TRBJ1-2
d_call: TRBD1
clone_size: NA

cdr3_aa: CASSEGHWQSYGYTF
cdr3_nt: TGTGCCAGCAGTGAAGGGCATTGGCAGTCCTATGGCTACACCTTC
v_call: TRBV25-1
j_call: TRBJ1-2
d_call: NA
clone_size: NA

cdr3_aa: CASSQVGVPTGELFF
cdr3_nt: TGCGCCAGCAGCCAAGTGGGGGTTCCCACCGGGGAGCTGTTTTTT
v_call: TRBV4-3
j_call: TRBJ2-2
d_call: NA
clone_size: NA

cdr3_aa: CASSLDGRTANYGYTF
cdr3_nt: TGTGCCAGCAGCTTAGATGGGAGGACAGCTAACTATGGCTACACCTTC
v_call: TRBV7-2
j_call: TRBJ1-2
d_call: NA
clone_size: NA

cdr3_aa: CASSQDQSSYNEQFF
cdr3_nt: TGTGCTAGCAGCCAGGACCAGAGCTCCTACAATGAGCAGTTCTTC
v_call: TRBV7-7
j_call: TRBJ2-1
d_call: NA
clone_size: NA

cdr3_aa: CASTRERGNTEAFF
cdr3_nt: TGTGCCAGCACCCGGGAGAGGGGGAACACTGAAGCTTTCTTT
v_call: TRBV11-2
j_call: TRBJ1-1
d_call: NA
clone_size: NA

cdr3_aa: CAWSSGGNSPLHF
cdr3_nt: TGTGCCTGGAGCTCTGGGGGCAATTCACCCCTCCACTTT
v_call: TRBV30
j_call: TRBJ1-6
d_call: NA
clone_size: NA

cdr3_aa: CASSLTGLEETQYF
cdr3_nt: TGTGCCAGCAGTTTGACAGGGCTGGAAGAGACCCAGTACTTC
v_call: TRBV6-1
j_call: TRBJ2-5
d_call: TRBD1
clone_size: once